Below are 12 T cell receptor beta chains sequenced from a single sample in a study of control samples from healthy donors and cancer patients. The assay was immunoSEQ multiplex PCR, and TCRdb's table has in-frame clones only and misses some. The data show some 39,000 clones, around 83% seen once. Sequencing was carried out using PBMCs. Source of these receptors: a woman aged 55-75 years with lung cancer.

The chain couples TRBV5-6 to TRBJ2-6, with a tentative D call TRBD2 (6 bases). Germline CDR1 SGHDT, CDR2 YYEEEE. Deletions cut 4 bases from V and 3 bases from J, with 11 bases between. The CDR3 is made up of 15 amino acids. CDR3 bases: TGTGCCAGCAGCCCCGATAGCGGTGGGGCCAACGTCCTGACTTTC. Translated, it gives CASSPDSGGANVLTF.

This clone was observed a single time. The chain employs TRBV4-1 and TRBJ1-5, with D perhaps matching TRBD1 (5 bases). Trimming removed 3 bases at V and 4 bases at J, with 19 bases between. Germline V CDR1 and CDR2: MGHRA, YSYEKL. This CDR3 has 17 amino acids. CDR3 protein: CASSQPEGRALNQPQHF. The CDR3 nucleotides read TGCGCCAGCAGCCAGCCCGAGGGGAGGGCCCTTAATCAGCCCCAGCATTTT.

The V gene is TRBV5-4, the J gene TRBJ2-3; 11 bases map to TRBD2. CDR1 and CDR2 from the germline V gene are SGHNT and YYREEE (reference sequence). This CDR3 is built from 15 residues. The V gene end was trimmed by 6 bases and the J gene end by 7 bases; junction bases not matched to a gene: 10. The CDR3 loop reads CASTSLAGGMNTQYF. The DNA of the CDR3 is TGTGCCAGCACCTCGCTAGCGGGGGGAATGAATACGCAGTATTTT.

V usage is TRBV6-5 and J usage is TRBJ2-7, with a weak D call TRBD2 (6 bases). CDR1 is MNHEY and CDR2 is SVGAGI in the germline V gene. This CDR3 has 13 residues. Trimming stripped 6 bases from V and 6 bases from J, with 15 bases between. The CDR3: CASSNGAGGEQYF. CDR3 sequence (DNA): TGTGCCAGCAGCAACGGGGCCGGGGGCGAGCAGTACTTC.

This clone occurred a few times. CDR3 sequence: CASSDYEQYF. In DNA form, the CDR3 reads TGTGCCAGCAGTGACTACGAGCAGTACTTC. The chain combines TRBV2 with TRBJ2-7; D not certain. V dropped 3 bases and J dropped 3 bases, with 0 bases sitting between them. The CDR3 extends over 10 amino acids. Germline lookup yields CDR1 SNHLY and CDR2 FYNNEI.

The chain joins TRBV6-5 to TRBJ2-7; D might be TRBD2 (5 bases). V was pared by 7 bases and J by 2 bases, with 12 bases between. Germline CDR1 is MNHEY and CDR2 is SVGAGI. The CDR3 is 13 amino acids. CDR3 residues: CASNPGLTYEQYF. The CDR3 nucleotides read TGTGCCAGCAACCCGGGATTAACCTACGAGCAGTACTTC.

The chain is built from TRBV29-1 and TRBJ2-3, with D possibly being TRBD2 (5 bases). The length of the CDR3 is 13 residues. Germline values: CDR1 SQVTM, CDR2 ANQGSEA. The V end was cut by 6 bases, the J end by 0 bases, with 10 bases between. CDR3 residues: CSVRDPSTDTQYF. The CDR3 DNA reads as TGCAGCGTCCGGGATCCTAGCACAGATACGCAGTATTTT.

This clone was seen a handful of times. V usage is TRBV7-2 and J usage is TRBJ1-4, with a weak D call TRBD1 (6 bases). The V end was cut by 0 bases, the J end by 5 bases, with 10 bases between. Germline values: CDR1 SGHTA, CDR2 FQGNSA. CDR3 length equals 15 residues. The CDR3 spells CASSLAPGENEKLFF. CDR3 bases: TGTGCCAGCAGCTTAGCACCAGGGGAGAATGAAAAACTGTTTTTT.

CDR3 nucleotides: TGTGCCAGTAGTTTCGCCAACACTGAAGCTTTCTTT. Translating gives CASSFANTEAFF. This chain links TRBV19 with TRBJ1-1, with D unresolved. Trimming removed 5 bases from V and 2 bases from J, with 6 bases in between. This CDR3 comprises 12 residues. Germline V gives CDR1 LNHDA, CDR2 SQIVND (reference sequence). The full variable domain, in which reference TRBV19 and TRBJ1-1 provide the parts outside the CDR3, is DGGITQSPKYLFRKEGQNVTLSCEQNLNHDAMYWYRQDPGQGLRLIYYSQIVNDFQKGDIAEGYSVSREKKESFPLTVTSAQKNPTAFYLCASSFANTEAFFGQGTRLTVV.

J is TRBJ1-5 and V is TRBV27, with 7 bases that match TRBD1. The CDR3 sequence is 13 residues long. Germline V gives CDR1 MNHEY, CDR2 SMNVEV (reference sequence). V gave up 6 bases and J gave up 5 bases; unmatched junction bases: 4. CDR3 in DNA: TGTGCCAGCAGCCCAGGGGGGGATCAGCCCCAGCATTTT. This gives the protein CASSPGGDQPQHF.

This clone has a single count. The rearrangement uses TRBV7-8 and TRBJ1-1; D remains unclear. CDR3 length: 15 residues. Germline V gene data show CDR1 as SGHVS and CDR2 as FQNEAQ. Trimming cost V 7 bases and J 3 bases, with 18 bases left between them. For the CDR3, the DNA is TGTGCCAGCACCTTGAGTTGGGCAAGGGACACTGAAGCTTTCTTT. It yields the protein CASTLSWARDTEAFF.

This clone was picked up a small number of times. The chain is built from TRBV5-1 and TRBJ1-2; 7 bases align to TRBD1. The germline V gene has CDR1 SGHRS and CDR2 YFSETQ. The CDR3 runs to 14 residues. V was clipped by 2 bases and J by 8 bases; unmatched bases: 9. CDR3 sequence: CASSFSQGSGGYTF. Written as DNA, the CDR3 is TGCGCCAGCAGCTTTTCACAGGGGTCCGGAGGCTACACCTTC.